The entry that follows covers one T cell receptor (beta chain) sequence. Antigen unknown. The data were taken from a study of regulatory T cells in long-lasting Graves disease. Study-level points and caveats: Among the persistent patients, 2,500 to 3,000 public clonotypes were shared, more than the roughly 900 shared among new patients.

Time point defined: newly diagnosed GD, antithyroid drugs for less than 3 months. From PBMCs, RNA was extracted and then used to make the TCR library. Building of the TCR beta libraries involved iRepertoire HTBI primers and Arm-PCR of CDR3 regions. TCRdb reprocessed the multiplex PCR reads with MiXCR, giving one entry per CDR3 protein. Of almost 450,000 distinct CDR3 sequences listed, about 16% are singletons. Germline-derived CDR1 and CDR2 are MNHEY and SVGEGT. The CDR3 length is 14 residues. Trimming took 5 bases from V and 8 from J, leaving 15 bases between them. The sample also formed part of further work on T cells in Graves' hyperthyroidism and ophthalmopathy. That investigation notes: HTBI primers were employed in a first-round RT-PCR of the TCR CDR3. A model using 13 V-J features told ophthalmopathy apart from stable hyperthyroidism.

Specimen: peripheral blood mononuclear cells (PBMCs), collected at new diagnosis, from a patient treated with antithyroid drugs. The receptor's source is a woman aged 25 to 39 with Graves disease. The chain links TRBV6-2 or TRBV6-3 to TRBJ2-2; D uncertain. For the CDR3, the DNA is TGTGCCAGCAGTAGGAGTCTCCTCGCGGGGGAGCTGTTTTTT. It encodes CASSRSLLAGELFF.